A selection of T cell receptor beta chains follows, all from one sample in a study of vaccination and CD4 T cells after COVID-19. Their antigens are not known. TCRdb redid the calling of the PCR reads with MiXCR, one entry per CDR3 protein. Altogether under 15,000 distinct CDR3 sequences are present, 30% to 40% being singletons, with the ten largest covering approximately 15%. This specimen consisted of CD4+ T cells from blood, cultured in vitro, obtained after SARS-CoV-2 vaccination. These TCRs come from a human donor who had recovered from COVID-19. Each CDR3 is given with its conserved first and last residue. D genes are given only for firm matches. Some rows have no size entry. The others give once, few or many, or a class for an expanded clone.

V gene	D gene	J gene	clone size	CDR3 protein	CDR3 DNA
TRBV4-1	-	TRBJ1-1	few	CASSQDRDLPEAFF	TGCGCCAGCAGCCAAGATCGGGACTTACCTGAAGCTTTCTTT
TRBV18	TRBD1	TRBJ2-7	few	CASSPPTGGSYEQYF	TGTGCCAGCTCACCACCGACAGGGGGCTCCTACGAGCAGTACTTC
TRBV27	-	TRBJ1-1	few	CASSFRLTASNTEAFF	TGTGCCAGCAGTTTCAGGCTGACGGCTTCCAACACTGAAGCTTTCTTT
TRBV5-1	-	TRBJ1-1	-	CASSLEAGNTEAFF	TGCGCCAGCAGCTTGGAGGCGGGGAACACTGAAGCTTTCTTT
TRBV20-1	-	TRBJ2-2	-	CSARGHSQANTGELFF	TGCAGTGCTAGAGGCCACAGCCAAGCTAACACCGGGGAGCTGTTTTTT
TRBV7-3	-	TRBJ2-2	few	CASSSRGNSGELFF	TGTGCCAGCAGCTCCCGCGGGAACTCGGGGGAGCTGTTTTTT
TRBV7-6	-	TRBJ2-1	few	CASSPRLGYNEQFF	TGTGCCAGCAGCCCCCGGCTCGGCTACAATGAGCAGTTCTTC
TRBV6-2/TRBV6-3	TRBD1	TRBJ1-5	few	CASSIGTGGSLQPQHF	TGTGCCAGCAGCATAGGGACAGGGGGGTCCCTTCAGCCCCAGCATTTT
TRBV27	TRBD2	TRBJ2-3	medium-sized	CASSWLAGGRDTQYF	TGTGCCAGCAGTTGGCTAGCGGGAGGTCGAGATACGCAGTATTTT
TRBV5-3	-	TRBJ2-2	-	CARISRPGELFF	TGTGCCAGGATCAGTAGGCCCGGGGAGCTGTTTTTT
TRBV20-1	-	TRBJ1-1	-	CSARDNLNTEAFF	TGCAGTGCTAGAGATAACCTGAACACTGAAGCTTTCTTT
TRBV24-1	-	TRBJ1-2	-	CATYRRGEDNYGYTF	TGTGCCACTTATCGACGGGGGGAAGATAACTATGGCTACACCTTC
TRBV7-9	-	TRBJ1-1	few	CASSLAGRQTFDFF	TGTGCCAGCAGCTTAGCGGGGCGTCAGACTTTTGATTTCTTT
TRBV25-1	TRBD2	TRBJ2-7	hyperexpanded	CASSGGLAGATYEQYF	TGTGCCAGCAGTGGAGGACTAGCGGGTGCTACCTACGAGCAGTACTTC
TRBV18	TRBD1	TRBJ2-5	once	CASSPIRETGDRRETQYF	TGTGCCAGCTCACCAATCAGGGAGACAGGGGACCGTCGAGAGACCCAGTACTTC
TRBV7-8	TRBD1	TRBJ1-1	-	CASRMTGANTEAFF	TGTGCCAGCAGAATGACAGGGGCAAACACTGAAGCTTTCTTT
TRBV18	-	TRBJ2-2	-	CASSLEAAGELFF	TGTGCCAGCTCTCTAGAAGCGGCCGGGGAGCTGTTTTTT
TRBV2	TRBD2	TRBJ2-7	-	CASSELLADPYEQYF	TGTGCCAGCAGTGAACTACTAGCGGACCCCTACGAGCAGTACTTC
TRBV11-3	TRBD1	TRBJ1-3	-	CASSHRGHTIYF	TGTGCCAGCAGCCACAGGGGCCACACCATATATTTT
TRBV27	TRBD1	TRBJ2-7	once	CASRRPGQSSYEQYF	TGTGCCAGCAGGCGACCGGGACAGAGCTCCTACGAGCAGTACTTC
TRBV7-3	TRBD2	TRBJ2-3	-	CASSPGTSGRGTDTQYF	TGTGCCAGCAGCCCCGGGACTAGCGGGAGAGGCACAGATACGCAGTATTTT
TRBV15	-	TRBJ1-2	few	CATSEGSNYGYTF	TGTGCCACCAGCGAGGGGTCAAACTATGGCTACACCTTC
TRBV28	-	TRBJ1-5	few	CASSLYQGQPQHF	TGTGCCAGCAGTTTGTACCAGGGTCAGCCCCAGCATTTT
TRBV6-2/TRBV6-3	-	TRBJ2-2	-	CASSYRDVGTGELFF	TGTGCCAGCAGTTACCGGGACGTTGGCACCGGGGAGCTGTTTTTT
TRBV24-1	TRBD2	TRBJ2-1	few	CATSDGLAGSYNEQFF	TGTGCCACCAGTGATGGGCTAGCGGGCTCCTACAATGAGCAGTTCTTC
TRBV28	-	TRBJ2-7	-	CASSLWGQTYEQYF	TGTGCCAGCAGTTTATGGGGCCAAACCTACGAGCAGTACTTC
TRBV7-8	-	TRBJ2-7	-	CASSLVGPSEQYF	TGTGCCAGCAGCTTAGTAGGCCCTTCCGAGCAGTACTTC
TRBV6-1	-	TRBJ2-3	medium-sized	CASSSRGDINTDTQYF	TGTGCCAGCAGCTCCCGAGGGGACATAAACACAGATACGCAGTATTTT
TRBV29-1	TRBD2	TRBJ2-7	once	CSVRGSHTLAGGYEQYF	TGCAGCGTGAGAGGGTCCCACACGCTAGCGGGTGGATACGAGCAGTACTTC
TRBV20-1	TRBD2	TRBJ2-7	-	CSAPPFSGRADEQYF	TGCAGTGCCCCACCCTTTAGCGGGAGGGCGGACGAGCAGTACTTC
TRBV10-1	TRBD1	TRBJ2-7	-	CASSGTRGQGYEQYF	TGCGCCAGCAGTGGGACAAGGGGACAGGGCTACGAGCAGTACTTC
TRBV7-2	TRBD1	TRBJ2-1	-	CASSLLPGQGLHEQFF	TGTGCCAGCAGCCTCCTCCCGGGACAGGGGTTGCATGAGCAGTTCTTC
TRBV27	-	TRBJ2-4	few	CASGPLGRPPKNIQYF	TGTGCCAGCGGGCCCCTAGGAAGGCCGCCCAAAAACATTCAGTACTTC
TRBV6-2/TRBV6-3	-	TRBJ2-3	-	CASSQPRPRARQADTQYF	TGTGCCAGCAGTCAACCCCGACCGCGGGCGAGGCAGGCAGATACGCAGTATTTT
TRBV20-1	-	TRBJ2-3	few	CSPGRESDTQYF	TGCAGTCCTGGCCGGGAATCGGATACGCAGTATTTT